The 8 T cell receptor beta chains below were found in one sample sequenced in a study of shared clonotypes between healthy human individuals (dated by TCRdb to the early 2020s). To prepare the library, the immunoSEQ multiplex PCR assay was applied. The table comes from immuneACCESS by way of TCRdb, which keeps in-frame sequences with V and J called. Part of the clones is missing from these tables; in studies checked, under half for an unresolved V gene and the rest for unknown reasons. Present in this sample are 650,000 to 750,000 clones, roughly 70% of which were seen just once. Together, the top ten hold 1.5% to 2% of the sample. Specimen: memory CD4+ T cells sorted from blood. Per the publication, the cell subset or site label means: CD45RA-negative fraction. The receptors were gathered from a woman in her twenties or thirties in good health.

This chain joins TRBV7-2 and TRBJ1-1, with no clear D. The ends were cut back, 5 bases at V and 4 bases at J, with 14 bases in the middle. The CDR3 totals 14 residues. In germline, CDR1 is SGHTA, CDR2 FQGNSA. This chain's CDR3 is CASSQTYEATEAFF. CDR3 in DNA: TGTGCCAGCAGCCAGACTTACGAGGCCACTGAAGCTTTCTTT.

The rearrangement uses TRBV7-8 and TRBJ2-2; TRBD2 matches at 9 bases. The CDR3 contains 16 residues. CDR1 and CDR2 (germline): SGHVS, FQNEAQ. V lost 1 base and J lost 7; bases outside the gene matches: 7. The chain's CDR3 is CASSLVVAGVHGELFF. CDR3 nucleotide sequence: TGTGCCAGCAGCTTAGTGGTAGCGGGAGTTCACGGGGAGCTGTTTTTT. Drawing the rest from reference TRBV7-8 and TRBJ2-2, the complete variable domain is GAGVSQSPRYKVAKRGQDVALRCDPISGHVSLFWYQQALGQGPEFLTYFQNEAQLDKSGLPSDRFFAERPEGSVSTLKIQRTQQEDSAVYLCASSLVVAGVHGELFFGEGSRLTVL.

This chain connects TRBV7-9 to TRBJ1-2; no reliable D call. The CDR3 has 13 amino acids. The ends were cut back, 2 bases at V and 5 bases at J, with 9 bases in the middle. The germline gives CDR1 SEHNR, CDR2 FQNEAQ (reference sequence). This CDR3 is CASSLSRGYGYTF. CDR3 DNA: TGTGCCAGCAGCTTATCCCGTGGGTATGGCTACACCTTC.

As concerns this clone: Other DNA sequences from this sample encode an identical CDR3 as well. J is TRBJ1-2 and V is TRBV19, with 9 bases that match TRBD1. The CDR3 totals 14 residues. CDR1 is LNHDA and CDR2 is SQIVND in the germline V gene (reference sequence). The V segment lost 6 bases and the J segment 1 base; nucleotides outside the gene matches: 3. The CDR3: CASSTGQGNYGYTF. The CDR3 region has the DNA TGTGCCAGTAGCACGGGACAGGGTAACTATGGCTACACCTTC.

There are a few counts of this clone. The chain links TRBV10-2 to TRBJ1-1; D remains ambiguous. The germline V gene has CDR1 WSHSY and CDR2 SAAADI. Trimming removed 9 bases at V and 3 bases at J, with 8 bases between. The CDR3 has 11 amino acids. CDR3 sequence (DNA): TGCGCCAGTCGAGACTACACTGAAGCTTTCTTT. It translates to CASRDYTEAFF.

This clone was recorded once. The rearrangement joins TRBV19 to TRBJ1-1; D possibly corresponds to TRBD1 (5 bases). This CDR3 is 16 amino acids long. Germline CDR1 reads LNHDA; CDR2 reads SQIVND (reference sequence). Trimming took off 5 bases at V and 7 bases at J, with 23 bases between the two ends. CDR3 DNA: TGTGCCAGTAGTGCGAACCGGACACCTAACAACGATGAAGCTTTCTTT. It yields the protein CASSANRTPNNDEAFF.

CDR3 sequence (DNA): TGTGCCACCACGAGGGGGAGAGGGGGCACTGAAGCTTTCTTT. It specifies CATTRGRGGTEAFF. The V and J genes are TRBV13 and TRBJ1-1; perhaps TRBD1 as D (6 bases). V lost 10 bases to trimming and J lost 4 bases, with 19 bases between them. This CDR3 has 14 residues. CDR1 is PRHDT, CDR2 FYEKMQ, per germline (reference sequence).

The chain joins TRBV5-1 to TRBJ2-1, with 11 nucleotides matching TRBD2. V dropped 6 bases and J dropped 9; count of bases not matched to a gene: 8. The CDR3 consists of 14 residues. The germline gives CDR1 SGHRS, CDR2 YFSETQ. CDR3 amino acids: CASTVAGGPGEQFF. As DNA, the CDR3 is TGCGCCAGCACAGTAGCGGGAGGGCCTGGTGAGCAGTTCTTC.